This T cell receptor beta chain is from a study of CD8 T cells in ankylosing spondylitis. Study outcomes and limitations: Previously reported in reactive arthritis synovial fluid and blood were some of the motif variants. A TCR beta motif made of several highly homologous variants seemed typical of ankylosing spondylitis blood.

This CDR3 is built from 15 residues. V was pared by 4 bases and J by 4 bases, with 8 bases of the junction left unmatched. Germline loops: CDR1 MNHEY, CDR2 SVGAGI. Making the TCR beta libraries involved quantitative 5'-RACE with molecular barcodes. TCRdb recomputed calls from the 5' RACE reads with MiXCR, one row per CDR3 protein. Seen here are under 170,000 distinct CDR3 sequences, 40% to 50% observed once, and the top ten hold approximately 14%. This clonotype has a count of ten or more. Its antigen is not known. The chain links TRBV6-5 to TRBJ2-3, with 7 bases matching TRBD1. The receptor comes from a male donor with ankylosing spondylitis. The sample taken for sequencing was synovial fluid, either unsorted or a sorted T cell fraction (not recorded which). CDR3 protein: CASSFRDSGADTQYF. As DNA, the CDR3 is TGTGCCAGCAGTTTCCGGGACAGTGGGGCAGATACGCAGTATTTT.